The 28 T cell receptor beta chains below come from one sample, sequenced in a study of CD8+CD57+ T cells in acquired aplastic anemia. For CDR3 and TCR beta VDJ profiling, genomic DNA was the template used. TCRdb redid the calling of the reads with MiXCR, one entry per CDR3 protein. The sample records tens of thousands of distinct CDR3 sequences, around 82% being singletons. Sequenced: sorted CD4+, CD8+, or CD8+CD57+ T cells (not recorded which) from PBMCs. Receptors were obtained from a human donor in good health, serving as a control.

Only one count was recorded for this clonotype. V is TRBV19 and J is TRBJ1-5; D is possibly TRBD1 (5 bases). CDR1 and CDR2 (germline): LNHDA, SQIVND (reference sequence). CDR3 size: 13 residues. V was clipped by 5 bases and J by 7 bases, with 12 bases between them. The CDR3 is CASSGWGGQPQHF. The CDR3 DNA reads as TGTGCCAGTAGTGGATGGGGCGGACAGCCCCAGCATTTT.

This chain links TRBV9 with TRBJ1-1, with D perhaps TRBD1 (6 bases). V shed 4 bases and J shed 1 base, with 11 bases lying between them. The CDR3 loop spans 14 amino acids. Germline V CDR1 and CDR2: SGDLS, YYNGEE. The CDR3 DNA is TGTGCCAGCAGCCTCTTACAGGGGAACACTGAAGCTTTCTTT. Its translation: CASSLLQGNTEAFF.

The V gene is TRBV7-2, the J gene TRBJ2-3; no reliable D call. Germline loops: CDR1 SGHTA, CDR2 FQGNSA. The CDR3 consists of 11 residues. Trimming cost V 7 bases and J 6 bases, with 8 bases left between them. DNA of the CDR3: TGTGCCAGCACGTTGGGGGATACGCAGTATTTT. It codes for CASTLGDTQYF.

The genes are TRBV10-1 and TRBJ2-3; TRBD2 agrees at 9 bases. The CDR3 has 16 residues. V shed 3 bases and J 4 bases; nucleotides not matched to a gene: 8. The germline V gene encodes CDR1 WNHNN and CDR2 SYGVQD (reference sequence). The CDR3 nucleotides are TGCGCCAGCAGTGATGCGGGGGGGCAGTATTCAGATACGCAGTATTTT. Protein sequence: CASSDAGGQYSDTQYF.

Details on this clonotype: A read error may produce the germline difference seen at one junction end. CDR3 residues: CAITRDKLFNYGYTF. The CDR3 nucleotides read TGTGCCATCACGAGGGACAAACTATTTAACTATGGCTACACCTTC. J is TRBJ1-2 and V is TRBV10-2; a weak D match, TRBD1 (6 bases). The CDR3 contains 15 residues. The V gene's germline CDR1 is WSHSY and CDR2 SAAADI.

The V gene is TRBV15, the J gene TRBJ2-1, with a tentative D call TRBD2 (5 bases). The CDR3 is 15 amino acids. Germline loops: CDR1 LNHNV, CDR2 YYDKDF (reference sequence). V lost 5 bases and J 2 bases, leaving 13 bases between the germline ends. CDR3: CATSGRLIPYNEQFF. CDR3 in DNA: TGTGCCACCAGCGGAAGACTAATCCCCTACAATGAGCAGTTCTTC.

The genes are TRBV20-1 and TRBJ2-4; unclear D gene. This CDR3 has 15 amino acids. V lost 6 bases to trimming and J lost 1 base, with 16 bases between them. Germline values: CDR1 DFQATT, CDR2 SNEGSKA (reference sequence). This CDR3 reads CSASSHLSAKNIQYF. The CDR3, as DNA: TGCAGTGCCTCGTCCCATCTTTCGGCCAAAAACATTCAGTACTTC.

This rearrangement joins TRBV10-3 to TRBJ2-5; D is possibly TRBD1 or TRBD2 (6 bases each). V lost 7 bases, J lost 5 bases, and 17 bases lay in between. The CDR3 loop spans 14 amino acids. In germline, CDR1 is ENHRY, CDR2 SYGVKD. The CDR3 bases are TGTGCCATCAAAGGGACTCAAGGGGGGGAGACCCAGTACTTC. Translated: CAIKGTQGGETQYF.

The V gene is TRBV15, the J gene TRBJ1-3, with TRBD1 as a possible D gene (5 bases). This CDR3 is built from 17 residues. CDR1 and CDR2 from the germline V gene are LNHNV and YYDKDF (reference sequence). V lost 2 bases to trimming and J lost 0 bases, with 14 bases between them. In DNA, the CDR3 is TGTGCCACCAGCAGAAAAAACAGGAACCTCTCTGGAAACACCATATATTTT. As protein: CATSRKNRNLSGNTIYF.

This rearrangement joins TRBV7-3 to TRBJ1-1; 7 nucleotides agree with TRBD1. The CDR3 extends over 13 amino acids. V was pared by 5 bases and J by 4 bases, with 4 bases of the junction left unmatched. The germline V gene encodes CDR1 SGHTA and CDR2 FQGTGA. CDR3 in amino acids: CASSVGTVTEAFF. The DNA for the CDR3 is TGTGCCAGCAGCGTCGGGACAGTCACTGAAGCTTTCTTT.

V gene TRBV19 combines with J gene TRBJ1-2; possible D gene TRBD1, 5 bases. The CDR3 totals 16 residues. With 0 bases removed from V and 0 bases from J, the gap between germline ends came to 11 bases. Germline loops: CDR1 LNHDA, CDR2 SQIVND (reference sequence). CDR3 protein: CASSIDRRGANYGYTF. CDR3 coding DNA: TGTGCCAGTAGTATAGATCGAAGGGGAGCTAACTATGGCTACACCTTC.

The chain uses TRBV10-3 and TRBJ2-1; D unresolved. The CDR3 length is 12 residues. Per germline, CDR1 ENHRY and CDR2 SYGVKD. The ends were cut back, 8 bases at V and 12 bases at J, with 17 bases in the middle. The CDR3 region has the DNA TGTGCCATCGCCCCGGATACAATGGGGCAGTTCTTC. Translated, it gives CAIAPDTMGQFF.

The DNA for the CDR3 is TGTGCCACCAGTGATGGCTGGGACAGGGGAGGCCTAAACTATGGCTACACCTTC. This codes for CATSDGWDRGGLNYGYTF. The chain recombines TRBV24-1 with TRBJ1-2; TRBD1 agrees at 10 bases. CDR1 and CDR2 (germline): KGHDR, SFDVKD. CDR3 length equals 18 residues. Losses at the gene ends were 3 bases for V and 2 bases for J; bases not matched to a gene: 11.

The CDR3: CASSVPGTGTSGYTF. The CDR3 coding sequence is TGTGCCAGCAGTGTTCCCGGGACAGGGACGAGTGGCTACACCTTC. The V call is TRBV25-1, the J call TRBJ1-2, with 9 positions matching TRBD1. J was trimmed by 7 bases and V by 4 bases; bases with no gene match: 10. Germline values: CDR1 MGHDK, CDR2 SYGVNS. CDR3 length: 15 residues.

About this clonotype: The junction and the germline gene differ at one end; a read error may be behind it. The rearrangement links TRBV7-6 to TRBJ2-7; D may be TRBD1 (6 bases). Germline loops: CDR1 SGHVS, CDR2 FNYEAQ. The CDR3 extends over 15 amino acids. The CDR3 loop reads CASSLGPGAEYEQYF. The DNA of the CDR3 is TGTGCTAGCAGCTTAGGTCCAGGGGCAGAGTACGAGCAGTACTTC.

The chain uses TRBV20-1 and TRBJ2-1; D remains unclear. The CDR3 contains 14 residues. Trimming pared 0 bases from V and 5 bases from J, leaving 11 bases between. Germline-derived CDR1 and CDR2 are DFQATT and SNEGSKA (reference sequence). CDR3 sequence reads: CSARDLRLNNEQFF. CDR3 nucleotide sequence: TGCAGTGCTAGAGATCTGCGATTAAACAATGAGCAGTTCTTC.

The gene calls are TRBV6-4 and TRBJ1-1; 10 bases are a match to TRBD1. CDR3 size: 14 residues. Germline V gives CDR1 MRHNA, CDR2 SNTAGT. J lost 5 bases, V lost 5 bases, and 5 bases had no gene match. The CDR3 is CASSSGTGATEAFF. The CDR3 nucleotides read TGTGCCAGCAGTTCCGGGACAGGGGCAACTGAAGCTTTCTTT.

This CDR3 is CASSSQGNQPQHF. DNA for the CDR3: TGTGCCAGTAGTTCTCAGGGAAATCAGCCCCAGCATTTT. The chain combines TRBV19 with TRBJ1-5; possible D gene TRBD1, 5 bases. V was trimmed by 5 bases and J by 4 bases, leaving 9 bases between them. The length of the CDR3 is 13 residues. CDR1 LNHDA and CDR2 SQIVND come from the germline V gene (reference sequence).

The CDR3, as DNA: TGTGCCACCAGCAGAGATTTAGAGTTCTCTGGAAACACCATATATTTT. Its protein is CATSRDLEFSGNTIYF. This chain uses TRBV15 with TRBJ1-3; D call uncertain. V dropped 0 bases and J dropped 0 bases, with 9 bases sitting between them. Germline V CDR1 and CDR2: LNHNV, YYDKDF (reference sequence). The CDR3 extends over 16 amino acids. The variable domain in full, with the rest retrieved from reference TRBV15 and TRBJ1-3, is DAMVIQNPRYQVTQFGKPVTLSCSQTLNHNVMYWYQQKSSQAPKLLFHYYDKDFNNEADTPDNFQSRRPNTSFCFLDIRSPGLGDTAMYLCATSRDLEFSGNTIYFGEGSWLTVV.

This chain joins TRBV7-6 and TRBJ2-7; TRBD2 matches at 9 bases. The CDR3 runs to 16 residues. V shed 6 bases and J 1 base; nucleotides not matched to a gene: 10. Germline CDR1 and CDR2: SGHVS and FNYEAQ. CDR3 DNA sequence: TGTGCCAGCAGTCAGGGGCCTAGCGGGACTTCCTACGAGCAGTACTTC. Protein product: CASSQGPSGTSYEQYF.

V is TRBV20-1 and J is TRBJ1-2; 7 bases fit TRBD1. CDR1 DFQATT and CDR2 SNEGSKA come from the germline V gene (reference sequence). J lost 8 bases, V lost 1 base, and 7 bases had no gene match. This CDR3 contains 13 residues. The CDR3 is CSARVGRGQGYTF. CDR3 sequence (DNA): TGCAGTGCTAGAGTGGGAAGGGGGCAAGGCTACACCTTC.

The chain carries TRBV20-1 and TRBJ2-1; 12 bases agree with TRBD2. With 6 bases clipped from V and 0 bases from J, the junction kept 6 bases outside the gene matches. The V gene's germline CDR1 is DFQATT and CDR2 SNEGSKA (reference sequence). The CDR3 consists of 16 residues. In DNA, the CDR3 is TGCAGTGCCGTACCGGGACTAGCGGGCTCCTACAATGAGCAGTTCTTC. It encodes CSAVPGLAGSYNEQFF.

This clonotype was observed a few times. The J gene is TRBJ1-1, the V gene TRBV25-1; D possibly corresponds to TRBD1 (5 bases). This CDR3 contains 14 residues. From germline, CDR1 is MGHDK and CDR2 SYGVNS. Deletions cut 3 bases from V and 5 bases from J, with 13 bases between. This CDR3 reads CASSDMGRETEAFF. DNA for the CDR3: TGTGCCAGCAGTGATATGGGGCGCGAGACTGAAGCTTTCTTT.

This clonotype is medium-sized. The chain carries TRBV7-8 and TRBJ2-1; 11 bases match TRBD2. Germline CDR1 is SGHVS and CDR2 is FQNEAQ. This CDR3 is 16 amino acids long. After removal of 5 bases from V and 8 bases from J, the junction contained 11 bases not matched to a gene. In DNA, the CDR3 is TGTGCCAGCAGCCCACTTAGCGGGGGGGCCATCGATGAGCAGTTCTTC. Encoded protein: CASSPLSGGAIDEQFF.

CDR3 DNA: TGTGCCATCAGTGGATCCAGAGACACGGGCTACACCTTC. Its protein product is CAISGSRDTGYTF. V gene TRBV10-3 combines with J gene TRBJ1-2; D remains ambiguous. Germline CDR1 reads ENHRY; CDR2 reads SYGVKD. The CDR3 contains 13 residues. The ends were cut back, 4 bases at V and 8 bases at J, with 14 bases in the middle.

The chain links TRBV20-1 to TRBJ1-2, with 7 bases fitting TRBD1. With V trimmed by 5 bases and J by 2 bases, 8 bases remained unmatched. Germline values: CDR1 DFQATT, CDR2 SNEGSKA (reference sequence). The CDR3 sequence is 14 residues long. The CDR3 protein is CSAPPTGLNYGYTF. The CDR3 DNA is TGCAGTGCTCCACCGACAGGGCTAAACTATGGCTACACCTTC.

The chain combines TRBV7-6 with TRBJ2-7; unclear D gene. CDR3 length: 12 residues. Germline V gene sequence: CDR1 SGHVS, CDR2 FNYEAQ. V was pared by 1 base and J by 5 bases, with 6 bases between. Here the CDR3 DNA reads TGTGCCAGCAGCTTAGGCGGAGACGAGCAGTACTTC. Its protein product is CASSLGGDEQYF.

This clonotype was observed once. Sequence at one end of the junction differs from germline and may be a read error. The chain is built from TRBV19 and TRBJ2-5; TRBD1 aligns across 11 bases. CDR3 length: 15 residues. Germline CDR1 reads LNHDA; CDR2 reads SQIVND (reference sequence). This chain's CDR3 is CAGSSGQGAFETQYF. The DNA for the CDR3 is TGTGCCGGTAGCAGCGGACAGGGGGCTTTCGAGACCCAGTACTTC.